This TCR beta chain was recorded in a study of cytomegalovirus exposure and HLA in healthy donors. The germline V gene has CDR1 WNHNN and CDR2 SYGVQD (reference sequence). The CDR3 length is 14 residues. V was pared by 2 bases and J by 1 base, with 9 bases between. PCR employed 60 Vbeta and 13 Jbeta primers. Generated by immunoSEQ multiplex PCR, the TCRdb table keeps only in-frame clones and is missing some. The sample has roughly 100,000 clones, about 80% seen once. This chain joins TRBV10-1 and TRBJ2-7; tentatively, D is TRBD2 (6 bases). The source is a man younger than 30 in good health and CMV-seropositive. The sequenced sample was PBMCs. The CDR3 is CASSEAGLSYEQYF. CDR3 coding DNA: TGCGCCAGCAGTGAGGCGGGGCTATCCTACGAGCAGTACTTC.